This T cell receptor (beta chain) stems from a study of CD8+ T cells in alopecia areata. About the study: A regimen of oral tofacitinib, 5 to 10 mg twice daily, was given to treated patients.

The CDR3 has 11 amino acids. Germline V CDR1 and CDR2: GTSNPN, SVGIG (reference sequence). The V end was cut by 6 bases, the J end by 9 bases, with 12 bases between. Reverse transcription of extracted RNA yielded cDNA, which provided the sequencing template. Data came from immunoSEQ multiplex PCR; TCRdb stores just in-frame clones and leaves some out. The table lists about 130,000 clones, approximately 49% of them singletons. General study points: Researchers report lesional scalp, most notably alopecia totalis/universalis, outstripped normal scalp in clonality.

Details on this clone: Its cognate antigen is unknown.

This sequence joins TRBV30 and TRBJ2-1; D is ambiguous. This receptor was taken from a human donor with alopecia areata. This specimen was CD8+ T cells sorted from blood, taken at week 0. The CDR3 nucleotides are TGTGCCTGCCTATTTATCGGTGAGCAGTTCTTC. It translates to CACLFIGEQFF.